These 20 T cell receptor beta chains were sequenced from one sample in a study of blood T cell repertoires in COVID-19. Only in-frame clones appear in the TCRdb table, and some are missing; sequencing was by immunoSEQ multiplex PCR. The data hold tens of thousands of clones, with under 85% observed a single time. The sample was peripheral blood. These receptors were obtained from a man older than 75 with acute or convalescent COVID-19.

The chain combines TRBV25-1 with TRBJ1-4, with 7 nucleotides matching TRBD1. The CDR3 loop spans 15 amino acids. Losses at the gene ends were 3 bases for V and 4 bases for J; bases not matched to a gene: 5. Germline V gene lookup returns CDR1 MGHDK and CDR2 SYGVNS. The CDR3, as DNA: TGTGCCAGCAGTGATCCCGGGACAGATAATGAAAAACTGTTTTTT. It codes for CASSDPGTDNEKLFF.

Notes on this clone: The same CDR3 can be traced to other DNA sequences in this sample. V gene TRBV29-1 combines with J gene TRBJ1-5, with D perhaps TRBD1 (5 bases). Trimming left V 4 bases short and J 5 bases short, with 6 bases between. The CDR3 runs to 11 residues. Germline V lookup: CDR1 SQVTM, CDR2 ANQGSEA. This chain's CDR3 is CSVGGDQPQHF. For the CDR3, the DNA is TGCAGCGTTGGGGGCGATCAGCCCCAGCATTTT.

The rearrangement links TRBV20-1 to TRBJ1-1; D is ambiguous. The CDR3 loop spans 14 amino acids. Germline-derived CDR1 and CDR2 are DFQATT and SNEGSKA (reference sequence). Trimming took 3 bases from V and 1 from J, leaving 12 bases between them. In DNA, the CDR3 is TGCAGTGCTAGTGAATACCTCGGGAACACTGAAGCTTTCTTT. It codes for CSASEYLGNTEAFF.

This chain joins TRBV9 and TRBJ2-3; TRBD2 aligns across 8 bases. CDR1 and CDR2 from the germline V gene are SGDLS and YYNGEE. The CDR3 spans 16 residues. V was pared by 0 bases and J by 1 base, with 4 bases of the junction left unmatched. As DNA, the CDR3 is TGTGCCAGCAGCGTAGGAATTAGCGGGGGCACAGATACGCAGTATTTT. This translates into CASSVGISGGTDTQYF.

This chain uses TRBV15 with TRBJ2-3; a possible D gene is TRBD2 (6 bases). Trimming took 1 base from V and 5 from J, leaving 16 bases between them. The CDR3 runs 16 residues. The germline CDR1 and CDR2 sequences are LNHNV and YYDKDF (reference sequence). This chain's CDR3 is CATSRASGGAKDTQYF. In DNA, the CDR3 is TGTGCCACCAGCAGAGCATCAGGAGGGGCTAAAGATACGCAGTATTTT.

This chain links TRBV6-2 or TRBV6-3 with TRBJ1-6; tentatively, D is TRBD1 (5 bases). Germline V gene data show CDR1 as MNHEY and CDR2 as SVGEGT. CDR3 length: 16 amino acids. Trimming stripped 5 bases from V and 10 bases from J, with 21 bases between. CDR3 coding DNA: TGTGCCAGCAGTGACTATGTGGGGCTCGGTGGATCACCCCTCCACTTT. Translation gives CASSDYVGLGGSPLHF.

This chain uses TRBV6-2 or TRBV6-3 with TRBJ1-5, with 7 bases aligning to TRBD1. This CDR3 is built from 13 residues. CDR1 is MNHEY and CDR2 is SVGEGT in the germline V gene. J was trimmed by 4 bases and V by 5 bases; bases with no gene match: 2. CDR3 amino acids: CASSDRDNQPQHF. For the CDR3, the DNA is TGTGCCAGCAGTGACAGGGATAATCAGCCCCAGCATTTT.

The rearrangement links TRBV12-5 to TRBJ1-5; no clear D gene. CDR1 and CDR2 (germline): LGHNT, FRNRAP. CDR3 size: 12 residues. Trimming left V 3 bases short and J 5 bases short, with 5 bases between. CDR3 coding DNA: TGTGCTAGTGGTTTACGAGATCAGCCCCAGCATTTT. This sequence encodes CASGLRDQPQHF.

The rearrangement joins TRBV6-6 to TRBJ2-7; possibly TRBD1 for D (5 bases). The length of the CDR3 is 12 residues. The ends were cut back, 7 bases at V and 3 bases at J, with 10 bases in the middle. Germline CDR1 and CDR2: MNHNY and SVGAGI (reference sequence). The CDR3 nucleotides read TGTGCCAGCAACAGGCGTGACTACGAGCAGTACTTC. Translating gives CASNRRDYEQYF.

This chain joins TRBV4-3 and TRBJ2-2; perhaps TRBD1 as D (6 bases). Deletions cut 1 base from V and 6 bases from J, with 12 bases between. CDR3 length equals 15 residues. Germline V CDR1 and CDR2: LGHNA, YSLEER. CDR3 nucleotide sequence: TGCGCCAGCAGCCAAGGACAGGCGTTATCCGGGGAGCTGTTTTTT. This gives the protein CASSQGQALSGELFF.

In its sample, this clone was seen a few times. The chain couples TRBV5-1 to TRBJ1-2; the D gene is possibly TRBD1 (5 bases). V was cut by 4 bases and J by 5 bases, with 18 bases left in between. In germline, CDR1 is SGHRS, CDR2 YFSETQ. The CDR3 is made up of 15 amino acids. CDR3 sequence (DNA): TGCGCCAGCAGCCCGGACGGACAACCCAGGTATGGCTACACCTTC. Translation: CASSPDGQPRYGYTF.

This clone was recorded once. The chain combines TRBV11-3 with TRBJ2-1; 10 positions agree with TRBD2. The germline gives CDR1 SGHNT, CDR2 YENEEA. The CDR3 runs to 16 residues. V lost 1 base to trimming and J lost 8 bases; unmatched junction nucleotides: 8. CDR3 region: CASSLGTSGDSHEQFF. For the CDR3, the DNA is TGTGCCAGCAGCTTAGGCACTAGCGGGGATTCTCATGAGCAGTTCTTC.

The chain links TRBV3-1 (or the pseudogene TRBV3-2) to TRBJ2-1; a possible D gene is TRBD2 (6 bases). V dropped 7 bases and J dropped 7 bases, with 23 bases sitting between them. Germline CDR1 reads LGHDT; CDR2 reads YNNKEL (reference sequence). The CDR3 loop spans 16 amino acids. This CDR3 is CASKMGGFLLGNEQFF. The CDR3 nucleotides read TGTGCCAGCAAAATGGGGGGATTCCTACTGGGGAATGAGCAGTTCTTC.

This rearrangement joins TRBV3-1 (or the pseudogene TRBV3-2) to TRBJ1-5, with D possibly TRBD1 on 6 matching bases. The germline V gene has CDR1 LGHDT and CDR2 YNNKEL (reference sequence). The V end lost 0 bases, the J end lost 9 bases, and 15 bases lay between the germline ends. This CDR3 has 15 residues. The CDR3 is CASSQDSSQGRPQHF. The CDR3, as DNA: TGTGCCAGCAGCCAAGATTCGTCACAGGGAAGGCCCCAGCATTTT.

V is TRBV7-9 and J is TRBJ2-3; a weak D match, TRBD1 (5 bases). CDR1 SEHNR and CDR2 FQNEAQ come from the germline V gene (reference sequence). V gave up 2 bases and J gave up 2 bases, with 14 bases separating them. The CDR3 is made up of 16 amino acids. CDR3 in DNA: TGTGCCAGCAGCTTATTCCTCAACGGACACACAGATACGCAGTATTTT. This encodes CASSLFLNGHTDTQYF.

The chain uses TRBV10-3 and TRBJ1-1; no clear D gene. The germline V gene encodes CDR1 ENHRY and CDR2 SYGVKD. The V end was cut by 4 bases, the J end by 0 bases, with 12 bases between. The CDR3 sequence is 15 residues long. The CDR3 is CAISAVRSLNTEAFF. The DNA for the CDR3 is TGTGCCATCAGTGCCGTGAGGTCTCTGAACACTGAAGCTTTCTTT.

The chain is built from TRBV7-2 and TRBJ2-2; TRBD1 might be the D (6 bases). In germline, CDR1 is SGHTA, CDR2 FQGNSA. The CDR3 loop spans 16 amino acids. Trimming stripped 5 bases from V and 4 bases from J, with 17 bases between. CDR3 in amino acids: CASSPGPRGGTGELFF. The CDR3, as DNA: TGTGCCAGCAGCCCCGGGCCCAGGGGCGGCACCGGGGAGCTGTTTTTT.

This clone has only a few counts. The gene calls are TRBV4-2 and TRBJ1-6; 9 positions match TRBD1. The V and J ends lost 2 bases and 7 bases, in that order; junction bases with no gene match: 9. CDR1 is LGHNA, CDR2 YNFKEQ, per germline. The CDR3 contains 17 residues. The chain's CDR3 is CASSQRTGVGWNSPLHF. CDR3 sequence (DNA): TGTGCCAGCAGCCAACGGACAGGGGTTGGGTGGAATTCACCCCTCCACTTT.

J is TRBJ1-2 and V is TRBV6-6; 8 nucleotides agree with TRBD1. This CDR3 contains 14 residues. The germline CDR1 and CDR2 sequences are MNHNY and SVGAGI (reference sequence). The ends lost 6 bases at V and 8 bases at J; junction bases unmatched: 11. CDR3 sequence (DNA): TGTGCCAGCAGCCAAAGGACAGGGCGGGTCGGCTACACCTTC. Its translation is CASSQRTGRVGYTF.

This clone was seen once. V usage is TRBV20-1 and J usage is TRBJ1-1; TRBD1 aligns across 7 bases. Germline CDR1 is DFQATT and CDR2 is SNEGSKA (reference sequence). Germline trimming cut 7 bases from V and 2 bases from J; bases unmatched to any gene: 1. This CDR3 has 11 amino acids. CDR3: CSVGGNTEAFF. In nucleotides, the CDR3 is TGCAGTGTAGGGGGCAACACTGAAGCTTTCTTT.